The 21 T cell receptor beta chains listed next were all sequenced from one sample in a study of vaccination effects on CD4 cells after COVID-19. These receptors lack a known antigen. Antigen-specific CD4+ T cell clonotypes were called by their expansion after viral peptide-pool culture in ViraFEST. After less than twelve days in culture, the CD4+ T cells were isolated. A PCR test confirmed that the person had SARS-CoV-2 infection between March and December 2020. Sequenced by immunoSEQ multiplex PCR; TCRdb stores in-frame clones only, minus some. The data hold under 65,000 clones, with more than 75% observed a single time. This material consisted of CD4+ T cells from PBMCs cultured with HIV peptides, taken before COVID-19 vaccination. Subset described: HIV-1 Nef peptide pool negative control/reference culture. These receptors were obtained from a human donor who had a prior SARS-CoV-2 infection.

This clone appeared a few times. The V call is TRBV7-8, the J call TRBJ2-1, with D perhaps assigned TRBD1 or TRBD2 (5 bases each). Germline V CDR1 and CDR2: SGHVS, FQNEAQ. CDR3 size: 15 residues. V was clipped by 5 bases and J by 9 bases, with 20 bases between them. As DNA, the CDR3 is TGTGCCAGCAGCCCCCCGGGACCTACTCGGGGTGAGCAGTTCTTC. It encodes CASSPPGPTRGEQFF. The full variable domain, its missing parts supplied by reference TRBV7-8 and TRBJ2-1, is GAGVSQSPRYKVAKRGQDVALRCDPISGHVSLFWYQQALGQGPEFLTYFQNEAQLDKSGLPSDRFFAERPEGSVSTLKIQRTQQEDSAVYLCASSPPGPTRGEQFFGPGTRLTVL.

This clone was seen only a few times. The chain carries TRBV6-6 and TRBJ1-5; D call uncertain. V was trimmed by 3 bases and J by 5 bases, leaving 8 bases between them. Germline loops: CDR1 MNHNY, CDR2 SVGAGI (reference sequence). This CDR3 is built from 13 residues. This chain's CDR3 is CASSYYSDQPQHF. In DNA, the CDR3 is TGTGCCAGCAGTTATTACTCGGATCAGCCCCAGCATTTT.

The rearrangement joins TRBV6-5 to TRBJ2-1, with 7 nucleotides matching TRBD1. V lost 2 bases to trimming and J lost 8 bases; unmatched junction nucleotides: 9. The CDR3 totals 15 residues. From germline, CDR1 is MNHEY and CDR2 SVGAGI. The CDR3 nucleotides are TGTGCCAGCAGTTACCCATCGACAGGGCGGGATGAGCAGTTCTTC. Its translation is CASSYPSTGRDEQFF.

The V call is TRBV12-3 or TRBV12-4, the J call TRBJ2-7, with TRBD1 matching over 10 bases. The CDR3 runs 13 residues. V dropped 7 bases and J dropped 5; count of bases not matched to a gene: 5. The CDR3 bases are TGTGCCAGCAAAGGGACAGGGGTGCACGAGCAGTACTTC. This translates into CASKGTGVHEQYF.

The genes are TRBV12-5 and TRBJ2-7; D not certain. Trimming stripped 7 bases from V and 3 bases from J, with 7 bases between. CDR3 size: 11 residues. Germline V gene data show CDR1 as LGHNT and CDR2 as FRNRAP. The DNA for the CDR3 is TGTGCTAGTGCTCTCTACTACGAGCAGTACTTC. As protein: CASALYYEQYF. Full variable domain (missing parts from reference TRBV12-5 and TRBJ2-7): DARVTQTPRHKVTEMGQEVTMRCQPILGHNTVFWYRQTMMQGLELLAYFRNRAPLDDSGMPKDRFSAEMPDATLATLKIQPSEPRDSAVYFCASALYYEQYFGPGTRLTVT.

The chain links TRBV4-2 to TRBJ1-1, with 7 bases aligning to TRBD1. CDR1 is LGHNA and CDR2 is YNFKEQ in the germline V gene. The junction had 8 bases not matched to a gene; V was cut back by 1 base and J by 0 bases. CDR3 length: 17 amino acids. CDR3 amino acids: CASSQVRETGMNTEAFF. The DNA for the CDR3 is TGTGCCAGCAGCCAAGTTAGGGAGACAGGGATGAACACTGAAGCTTTCTTT.

V gene TRBV30 combines with J gene TRBJ1-6, with D tentatively TRBD1 (5 bases). The V gene's germline CDR1 is GTSNPN and CDR2 SVGIG (reference sequence). The CDR3 length is 17 residues. The V and J ends lost 5 bases and 0 bases respectively, with 17 bases between them. CDR3 sequence: CAWSTGLLSSYNSPLHF. CDR3 DNA sequence: TGTGCCTGGTCAACGGGACTCCTGAGCTCCTATAATTCACCCCTCCACTTT.

The gene calls are TRBV6-6 and TRBJ1-1; the D is unclear. Germline loops: CDR1 MNHNY, CDR2 SVGAGI (reference sequence). This CDR3 is built from 14 residues. V was shortened by 0 bases and J by 8 bases, with 13 bases between the two germline ends. CDR3: CASSYSPGSFEAFF. DNA of the CDR3: TGTGCCAGCAGTTACTCGCCAGGTTCCTTCGAAGCTTTCTTT.

V and J are TRBV5-5 and TRBJ1-5; unclear D gene. This CDR3 contains 16 residues. Deletions cut 0 bases from V and 2 bases from J, with 12 bases between. The germline V gene encodes CDR1 SGHKS and CDR2 YYEKEE (reference sequence). As DNA, the CDR3 is TGTGCCAGCAGCTTGGGATGGGGAGCGGGCAATCAGCCCCAGCATTTT. Protein: CASSLGWGAGNQPQHF.

This sequence joins TRBV20-1 and TRBJ2-7, with D perhaps being TRBD1 or TRBD2 (5 bases each). Germline loops: CDR1 DFQATT, CDR2 SNEGSKA (reference sequence). This CDR3 is built from 14 residues. With 3 bases removed from V and 5 bases from J, the gap between germline ends came to 17 bases. CDR3 DNA sequence: TGCAGTGCTAGTCTTCGCAGTCGGGACGACGAGCAGTACTTC. Its translation: CSASLRSRDDEQYF.

This chain connects TRBV11-2 to TRBJ1-1; maybe TRBD1 (5 bases). Germline V lookup: CDR1 SGHAT, CDR2 FQNNGV. The CDR3 covers 13 residues. The germline V and J ends were trimmed by 3 bases and 7 bases, with 12 bases remaining between them. The CDR3 nucleotides read TGTGCCAGCAGCTTGACTTTTGGGGGTGAAGCTTTCTTT. Protein product: CASSLTFGGEAFF.

The V call is TRBV3-1 (or the pseudogene TRBV3-2), the J call TRBJ2-2; unclear D gene. Germline CDR1 is LGHDT and CDR2 is YNNKEL (reference sequence). The CDR3 has 17 residues. V was cut by 3 bases and J by 3 bases, with 17 bases left in between. The CDR3 loop reads CASSQAFPEIYTGELFF. DNA of the CDR3: TGTGCCAGCAGCCAGGCCTTTCCGGAGATATACACCGGGGAGCTGTTTTTT.

The chain employs TRBV5-1 and TRBJ2-3; 7 nucleotides align to TRBD2. This CDR3 is built from 15 residues. With V trimmed by 3 bases and J by 3 bases, 7 bases remained unmatched. The germline V gene has CDR1 SGHRS and CDR2 YFSETQ. The CDR3 region is CASSYIAGSTDTQYF. The CDR3 DNA reads TGCGCCAGCAGCTACATAGCGGGCTCGACAGATACGCAGTATTTT.

The chain links TRBV5-1 to TRBJ2-7; 8 positions match TRBD1. The CDR3 sequence is 16 residues long. V trimming: 4 bases; J trimming: 4 bases; junction bases outside the gene matches: 13. Germline-derived CDR1 and CDR2 are SGHRS and YFSETQ. The CDR3 is CASSRNQGAWLYEQYF. The DNA for the CDR3 is TGCGCCAGCAGCAGAAACCAGGGGGCTTGGTTGTACGAGCAGTACTTC.

This clone was found a few times. The V gene is TRBV7-8, the J gene TRBJ2-1; possibly TRBD1 or TRBD2 for D (5 bases each). The CDR3 is 16 residues long. Trimming left V 5 bases short and J 5 bases short, with 19 bases between. Germline CDR1 and CDR2: SGHVS and FQNEAQ. This CDR3 reads CASSVPGPPADNEQFF. CDR3 sequence (DNA): TGTGCCAGCAGCGTCCCGGGACCCCCAGCGGACAATGAGCAGTTCTTC.

The chain recombines TRBV6-4 with TRBJ2-3; no clear D gene. CDR1 and CDR2 (germline): MRHNA, SNTAGT. V dropped 6 bases and J dropped 2 bases, with 18 bases sitting between them. The CDR3 spans 16 residues. The CDR3 loop reads CASSLVPGSPTDTQYF. CDR3 sequence (DNA): TGTGCCAGCAGCTTGGTGCCGGGCAGCCCCACAGATACGCAGTATTTT.

This clone was seen a few times. The chain uses TRBV5-6 and TRBJ2-5; the D is unclear. V was pared by 0 bases and J by 6 bases, with 9 bases between. In germline, CDR1 is SGHDT, CDR2 YYEEEE. The CDR3 is 13 amino acids. The CDR3 sequence is CASSLGEGKTQYF. CDR3 bases: TGTGCCAGCAGCTTGGGGGAAGGGAAGACCCAGTACTTC. The complete variable domain, with remaining parts taken from reference TRBV5-6 and TRBJ2-5, reads DAGVTQSPTHLIKTRGQQVTLRCSPKSGHDTVSWYQQALGQGPQFIFQYYEEEERQRGNFPDRFSGHQFPNYSSELNVNALLLGDSALYLCASSLGEGKTQYFGPGTRLLVL.

The genes are TRBV7-9 and TRBJ1-2; D gene uncertain. The ends were cut back, 0 bases at V and 2 bases at J, with 10 bases in the middle. Germline loops: CDR1 SEHNR, CDR2 FQNEAQ (reference sequence). The CDR3 contains 15 residues. CDR3 loop: CASSLALGSNYGYTF. Here the CDR3 DNA reads TGTGCCAGCAGCTTAGCTCTCGGCAGCAACTATGGCTACACCTTC.

The rearrangement links TRBV25-1 to TRBJ1-2, with D possibly being TRBD1 (5 bases). CDR1 MGHDK and CDR2 SYGVNS come from the germline V gene. The length of the CDR3 is 15 residues. The ends were cut back, 3 bases at V and 2 bases at J, with 13 bases in the middle. The CDR3 DNA sequence: TGTGCCAGCAGTGAGGGGGGAGCCCAGAACTATGGCTACACCTTC. Protein product: CASSEGGAQNYGYTF.

The rearrangement links TRBV7-8 to TRBJ1-2, with a weak D call TRBD1 (5 bases). V dropped 5 bases and J dropped 4 bases, with 14 bases sitting between them. The CDR3 runs 14 residues. Per germline, CDR1 SGHVS and CDR2 FQNEAQ. CDR3 region: CASSIQGEVYGYTF. The CDR3, as DNA: TGTGCCAGCAGCATACAAGGGGAAGTCTATGGCTACACCTTC.

The chain recombines TRBV11-2 with TRBJ2-7; TRBD2 matches 10 bases. Per germline, CDR1 SGHAT and CDR2 FQNNGV. CDR3 length equals 18 residues. Germline trimming cut 4 bases from V and 0 bases from J; bases unmatched to any gene: 12. CDR3 bases: TGTGCCAGCAGCTCCGAACTAGCGGGGCTATCCAGCTCCTACGAGCAGTACTTC. It is translated as CASSSELAGLSSSYEQYF.